This T cell receptor beta chain was identified during a study of blood T cell repertoires in COVID-19. The CDR3 is 12 residues long. Germline assignment: CDR1 WSHSY and CDR2 SAAADI. Trimming removed 6 bases at V and 0 bases at J, with 6 bases between. Some clones are missing from TCRdb's copy, which holds only in-frame ones; the method was immunoSEQ multiplex PCR. The data hold roughly 200,000 clones, with approximately 86% observed a single time. The specimen was PBMCs or T cells enriched from blood (not recorded which). The chain carries TRBV10-2 and TRBJ2-7; unclear D gene. This TCR came from a woman between 40 and 50 years old with acute COVID-19. CDR3 sequence (DNA): TGCGCCAGCAGCCAGAACTCCTACGAGCAGTACTTC. Protein product: CASSQNSYEQYF.